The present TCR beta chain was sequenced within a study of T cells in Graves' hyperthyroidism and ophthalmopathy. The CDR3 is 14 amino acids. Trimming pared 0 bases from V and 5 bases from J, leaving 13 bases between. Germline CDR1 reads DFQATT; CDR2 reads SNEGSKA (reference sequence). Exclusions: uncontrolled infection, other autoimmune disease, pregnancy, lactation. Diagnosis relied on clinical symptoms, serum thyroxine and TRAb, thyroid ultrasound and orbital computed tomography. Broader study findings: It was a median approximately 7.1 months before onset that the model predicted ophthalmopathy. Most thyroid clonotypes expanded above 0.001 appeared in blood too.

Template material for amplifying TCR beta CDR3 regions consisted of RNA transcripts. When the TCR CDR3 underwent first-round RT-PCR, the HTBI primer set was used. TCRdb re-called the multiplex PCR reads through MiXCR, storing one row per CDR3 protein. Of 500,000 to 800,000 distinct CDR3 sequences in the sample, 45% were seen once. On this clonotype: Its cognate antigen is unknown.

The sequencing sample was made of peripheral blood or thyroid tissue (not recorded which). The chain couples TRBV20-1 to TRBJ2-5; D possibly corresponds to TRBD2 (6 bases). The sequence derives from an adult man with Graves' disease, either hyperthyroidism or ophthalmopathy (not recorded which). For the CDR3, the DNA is TGCAGTGCTAGAGATGCGCGGGAATGGGAGACCCAGTACTTC. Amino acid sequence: CSARDAREWETQYF.